This TCR beta chain appears in the sequencing data of a study of control samples from healthy donors and cancer patients. V was trimmed by 3 bases and J by 4 bases, leaving 10 bases between them. CDR3 length equals 14 residues. Germline lookup yields CDR1 SEHNR and CDR2 FQNEAQ (reference sequence). Libraries were prepared by immunoSEQ multiplex PCR; TCRdb keeps only in-frame clonotypes and omits some of them. The sample contains 150,000 or so clones, roughly 93% of which appear only once. This TCR was sampled from a young man in good health. The chain recombines TRBV7-9 with TRBJ1-3; D is unclear. Sequencing used blood. In nucleotides, the CDR3 is TGTGCCAGCAGCTTTTTAACACCGGGAAACACCATATATTTT. Translating it yields CASSFLTPGNTIYF.